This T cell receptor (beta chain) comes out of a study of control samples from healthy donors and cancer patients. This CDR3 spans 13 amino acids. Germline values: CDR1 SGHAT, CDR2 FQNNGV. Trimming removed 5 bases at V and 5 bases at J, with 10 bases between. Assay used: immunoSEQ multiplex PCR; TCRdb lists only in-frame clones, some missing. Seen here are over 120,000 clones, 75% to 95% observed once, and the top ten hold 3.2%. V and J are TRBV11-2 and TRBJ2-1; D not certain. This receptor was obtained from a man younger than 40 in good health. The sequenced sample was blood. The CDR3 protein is CASSPGPHNEQFF. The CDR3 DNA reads TGTGCCAGCAGCCCCGGACCTCACAATGAGCAGTTCTTC.